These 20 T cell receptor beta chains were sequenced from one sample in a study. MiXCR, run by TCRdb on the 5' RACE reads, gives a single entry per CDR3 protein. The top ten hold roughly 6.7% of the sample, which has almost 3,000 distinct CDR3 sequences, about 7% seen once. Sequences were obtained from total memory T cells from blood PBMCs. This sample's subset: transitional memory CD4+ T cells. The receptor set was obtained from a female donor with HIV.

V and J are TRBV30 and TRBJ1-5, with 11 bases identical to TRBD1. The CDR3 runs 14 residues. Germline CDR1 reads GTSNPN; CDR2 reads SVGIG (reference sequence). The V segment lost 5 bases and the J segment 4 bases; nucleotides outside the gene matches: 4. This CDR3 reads CAWSDRGRNQPQHF. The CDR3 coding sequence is TGTGCCTGGTCGGACAGGGGGCGGAATCAGCCCCAGCATTTT.

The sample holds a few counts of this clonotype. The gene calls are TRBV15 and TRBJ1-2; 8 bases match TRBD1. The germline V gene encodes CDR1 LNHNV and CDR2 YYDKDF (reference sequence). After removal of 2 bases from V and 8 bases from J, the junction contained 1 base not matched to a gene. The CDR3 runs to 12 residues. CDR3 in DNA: TGTGCCACCAGCAGACAGGGGGCCGGCTACACCTTC. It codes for CATSRQGAGYTF.

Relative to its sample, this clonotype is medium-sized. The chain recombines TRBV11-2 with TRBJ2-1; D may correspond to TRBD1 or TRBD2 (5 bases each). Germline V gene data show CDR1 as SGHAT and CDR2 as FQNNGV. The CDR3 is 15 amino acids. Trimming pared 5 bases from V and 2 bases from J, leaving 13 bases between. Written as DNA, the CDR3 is TGTGCCAGCAGCATGAGGGGCGGCCCCTACAATGAGCAGTTCTTC. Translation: CASSMRGGPYNEQFF.

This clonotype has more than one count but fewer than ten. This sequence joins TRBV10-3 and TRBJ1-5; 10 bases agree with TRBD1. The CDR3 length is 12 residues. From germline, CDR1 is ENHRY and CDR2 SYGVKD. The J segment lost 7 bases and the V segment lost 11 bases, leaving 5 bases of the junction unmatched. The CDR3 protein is CAAGQGEQPQHF. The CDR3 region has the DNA TGTGCCGCAGGACAGGGGGAGCAGCCCCAGCATTTT.

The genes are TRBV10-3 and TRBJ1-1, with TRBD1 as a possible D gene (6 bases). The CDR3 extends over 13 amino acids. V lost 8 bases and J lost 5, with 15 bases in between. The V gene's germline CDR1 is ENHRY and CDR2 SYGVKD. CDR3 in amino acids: CAIHGGRETEAFF. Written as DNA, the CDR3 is TGTGCCATCCACGGGGGGCGAGAGACTGAAGCTTTCTTT.

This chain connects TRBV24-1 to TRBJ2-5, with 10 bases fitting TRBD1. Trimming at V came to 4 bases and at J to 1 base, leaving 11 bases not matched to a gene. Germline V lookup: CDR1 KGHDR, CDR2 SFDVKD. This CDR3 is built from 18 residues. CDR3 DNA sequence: TGTGCCACCAGTGACGTTGGGGGGACAGGGGCCCTCCAAGAGACCCAGTACTTC. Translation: CATSDVGGTGALQETQYF.

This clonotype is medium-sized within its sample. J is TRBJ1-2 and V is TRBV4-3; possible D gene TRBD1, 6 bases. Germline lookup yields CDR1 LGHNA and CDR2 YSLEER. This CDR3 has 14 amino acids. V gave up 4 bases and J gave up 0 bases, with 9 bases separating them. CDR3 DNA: TGCGCCAGCAGCCGCCAGGGGCCTAACTATGGCTACACCTTC. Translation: CASSRQGPNYGYTF.

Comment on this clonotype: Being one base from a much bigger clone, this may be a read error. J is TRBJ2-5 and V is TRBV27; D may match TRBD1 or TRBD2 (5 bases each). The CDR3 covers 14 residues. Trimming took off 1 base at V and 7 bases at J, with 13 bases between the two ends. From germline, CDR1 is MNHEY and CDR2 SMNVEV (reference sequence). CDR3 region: CASSLLGERGTQYF. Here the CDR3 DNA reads TGTGCCAGCAGTTTATTGGGGGAGCGAGGGACCCAGTACTTC.

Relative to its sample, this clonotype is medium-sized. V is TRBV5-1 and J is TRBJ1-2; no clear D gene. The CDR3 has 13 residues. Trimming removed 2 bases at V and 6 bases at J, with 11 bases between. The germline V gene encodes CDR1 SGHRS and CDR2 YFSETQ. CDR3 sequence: CASSLLGNDGYTF. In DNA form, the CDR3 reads TGCGCCAGCAGCTTATTGGGAAACGATGGCTACACCTTC.

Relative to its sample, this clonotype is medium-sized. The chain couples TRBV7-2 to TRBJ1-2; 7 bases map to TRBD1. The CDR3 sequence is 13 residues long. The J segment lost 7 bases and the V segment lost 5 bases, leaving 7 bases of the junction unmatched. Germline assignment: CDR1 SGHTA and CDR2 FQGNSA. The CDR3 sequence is CASSQDRRLGYTF. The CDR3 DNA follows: TGTGCCAGCAGCCAGGACAGGAGGCTTGGCTACACCTTC.

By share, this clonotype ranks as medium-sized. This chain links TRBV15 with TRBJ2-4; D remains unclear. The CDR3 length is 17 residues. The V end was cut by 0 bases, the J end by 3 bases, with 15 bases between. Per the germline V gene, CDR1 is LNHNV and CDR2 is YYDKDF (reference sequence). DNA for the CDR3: TGTGCCACCAGCAGAGATCCTGGGGTTTTAGGCAAAAACATTCAGTACTTC. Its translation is CATSRDPGVLGKNIQYF.

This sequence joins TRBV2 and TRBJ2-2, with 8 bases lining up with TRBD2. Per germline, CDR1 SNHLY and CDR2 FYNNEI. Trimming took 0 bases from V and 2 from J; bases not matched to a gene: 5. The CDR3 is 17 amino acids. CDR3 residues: CASSEAVAGGNTGELFF. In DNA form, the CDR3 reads TGTGCCAGCAGTGAAGCGGTGGCGGGGGGAAACACCGGGGAGCTGTTTTTT.

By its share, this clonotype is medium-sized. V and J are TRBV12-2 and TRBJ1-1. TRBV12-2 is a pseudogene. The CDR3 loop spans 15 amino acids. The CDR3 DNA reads TGTGCAAGTCGCTTTAGATGCTCCGCGGGCACTGAAGCTTTCTTT. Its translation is CASRFRCSAGTEAFF.

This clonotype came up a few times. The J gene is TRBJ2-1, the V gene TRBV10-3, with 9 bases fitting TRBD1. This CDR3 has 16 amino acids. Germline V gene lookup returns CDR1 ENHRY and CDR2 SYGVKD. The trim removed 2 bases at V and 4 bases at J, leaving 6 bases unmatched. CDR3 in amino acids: CAISERTGAQYNEQFF. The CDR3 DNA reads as TGTGCCATCAGTGAGAGGACAGGGGCCCAATACAATGAGCAGTTCTTC.

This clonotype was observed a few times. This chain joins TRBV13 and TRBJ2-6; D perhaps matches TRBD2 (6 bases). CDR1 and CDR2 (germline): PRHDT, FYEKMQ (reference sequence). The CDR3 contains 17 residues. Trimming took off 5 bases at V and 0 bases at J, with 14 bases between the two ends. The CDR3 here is CASSLATFISGANVLTF. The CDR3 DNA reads TGTGCCAGCAGCCTAGCGACCTTTATCTCTGGGGCCAACGTCCTGACTTTC.

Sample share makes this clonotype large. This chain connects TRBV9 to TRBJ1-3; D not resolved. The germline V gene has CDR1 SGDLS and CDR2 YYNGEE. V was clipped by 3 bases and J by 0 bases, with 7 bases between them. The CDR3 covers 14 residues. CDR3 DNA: TGTGCCAGCAGCGCAAGTTACTCTGGAAACACCATATATTTT. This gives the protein CASSASYSGNTIYF.

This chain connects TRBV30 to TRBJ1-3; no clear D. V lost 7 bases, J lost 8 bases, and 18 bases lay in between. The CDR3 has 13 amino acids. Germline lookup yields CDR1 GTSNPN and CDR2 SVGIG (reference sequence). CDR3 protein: CAYTRQIGDTIYF. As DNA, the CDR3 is TGTGCCTACACCCGACAAATTGGGGACACCATATATTTT.

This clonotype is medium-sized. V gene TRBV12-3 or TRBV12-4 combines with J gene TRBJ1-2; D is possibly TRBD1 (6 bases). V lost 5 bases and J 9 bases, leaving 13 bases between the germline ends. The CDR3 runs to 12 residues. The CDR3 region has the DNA TGTGCCAGCAGTCCCCGGGACACTCGCTACACCTTC. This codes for CASSPRDTRYTF.

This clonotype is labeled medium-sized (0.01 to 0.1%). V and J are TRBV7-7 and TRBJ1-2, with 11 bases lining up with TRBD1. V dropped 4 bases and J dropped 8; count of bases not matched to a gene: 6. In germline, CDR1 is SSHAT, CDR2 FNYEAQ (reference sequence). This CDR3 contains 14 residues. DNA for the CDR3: TGTGCCAGCAGCTCCGGACAGGGGGCGCAGGGCTACACCTTC. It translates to CASSSGQGAQGYTF.

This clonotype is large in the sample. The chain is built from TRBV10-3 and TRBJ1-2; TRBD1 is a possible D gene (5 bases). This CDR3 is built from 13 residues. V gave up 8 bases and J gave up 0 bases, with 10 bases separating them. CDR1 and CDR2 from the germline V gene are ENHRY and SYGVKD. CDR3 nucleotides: TGTGCCATCGGGGGTCTGGCTAACTATGGCTACACCTTC. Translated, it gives CAIGGLANYGYTF.